This entry is about one T cell receptor (beta chain). This CDR3 region has 16 residues. In germline, CDR1 is SGDLS, CDR2 YYNGEE. V lost 0 bases to trimming and J lost 6 bases; unmatched junction nucleotides: 7. This sample stems from a study of blood T cell repertoires in COVID-19. On the study more broadly: Spain, Italy and the United States supplied samples that represented acute and convalescent COVID-19. PBMCs, B-cell-depleted T cells, or T cells provided the cDNA or gDNA that made up the material.

Original processing methods: For nucleated cells, counts were estimated from reference gene primer amplification. Assay used: immunoSEQ multiplex PCR; TCRdb lists only in-frame clones, some missing. V and J calls plus clone size are reproduced from that table; the DNA served to infer D and trimming. This sample has 40,000 to 55,000 clones; more than 75% occur once, and the top ten carry around 6.5%. Material: peripheral blood. The rearrangement links TRBV9 to TRBJ2-2; TRBD2 matches at 8 bases. This TCR derives from a man in his fifties with active COVID-19. CDR3 DNA sequence: TGTGCCAGCAGCGTAGTGTCAAGGCGGGAGGCCGGGGAGCTGTTTTTT. Its protein product is CASSVVSRREAGELFF.